This passage covers 26 T cell receptor beta chains from one sample sequenced in a study of cytomegalovirus exposure and HLA in healthy donors. The PCR was carried out with 60 Vbeta primers and 13 Jbeta primers. Sequencing was performed with immunoSEQ multiplex PCR; in TCRdb, only in-frame clones are kept and a portion is missing. Here the sample spans 150,000 or so clones, about 84% being singletons. The sequencing sample was made of PBMCs. These TCRs come from a woman aged 40 to 50 in good health and CMV-seropositive.

The V gene is TRBV11-3, the J gene TRBJ2-1; D possibly corresponds to TRBD2 (7 bases). Deletions cut 2 bases from V and 10 bases from J, with 15 bases between. The germline CDR1 and CDR2 sequences are SGHNT and YENEEA. This CDR3 region has 14 residues. The CDR3 sequence is CASSLMGGGGEQFF. The CDR3 DNA is TGTGCCAGCAGCTTAATGGGTGGCGGGGGCGAGCAGTTCTTC.

The CDR3 is CATADRPNSGNTIYF. The CDR3 DNA reads TGTGCCACCGCGGACAGGCCGAACTCTGGAAACACCATATATTTT. The chain has TRBV19 and TRBJ1-3; TRBD1 aligns across 7 bases. The CDR3 covers 15 residues. Looked up from germline, CDR1 is LNHDA and CDR2 is SQIVND (reference sequence). Trimming removed 10 bases from V and 0 bases from J; junction bases left unmatched: 9.

This clone came up once. This chain joins TRBV29-1 and TRBJ2-3, with a possible D match to TRBD2 (6 bases). The ends were cut back, 4 bases at V and 0 bases at J, with 11 bases in the middle. Germline V gene sequence: CDR1 SQVTM, CDR2 ANQGSEA. The CDR3 has 14 amino acids. The CDR3 nucleotides read TGCAGCGTTGGGCCGGGGGTTAGCACAGATACGCAGTATTTT. Encoded protein: CSVGPGVSTDTQYF.

This chain connects TRBV18 to TRBJ1-2; D is possibly TRBD1 (6 bases). CDR3 length equals 15 residues. V was clipped by 1 base and J by 6 bases, with 15 bases between them. Germline V gene data show CDR1 as KGHSH and CDR2 as LQKENI. CDR3 protein: CASSPRGGEVHGYTF. The CDR3 DNA follows: TGTGCCAGCTCACCACGTGGGGGCGAAGTCCATGGCTACACCTTC.

The V call is TRBV6-4, the J call TRBJ2-7; a possible D gene is TRBD2 (5 bases). Deletions cut 2 bases from V and 4 bases from J, with 12 bases between. Germline CDR1 is MRHNA and CDR2 is SNTAGT. This CDR3 contains 14 residues. CDR3 in DNA: TGTGCCAGCAGTGACCAGCGGAGTTCTTACGAGCAGTACTTC. It translates to CASSDQRSSYEQYF.

This clone has just one count. The V gene is TRBV7-9, the J gene TRBJ1-4; 7 bases line up with TRBD1. The CDR3 totals 15 residues. Germline trimming cut 2 bases from V and 7 bases from J; bases unmatched to any gene: 7. CDR1 is SEHNR, CDR2 FQNEAQ, per germline (reference sequence). The CDR3 sequence: CASSLSGTEVEKLFF. CDR3 nucleotides: TGTGCCAGCAGCTTATCCGGGACAGAAGTTGAAAAACTGTTTTTT.

The rearrangement uses TRBV29-1 and TRBJ2-5, with D tentatively TRBD2 (6 bases). Trimming pared 3 bases from V and 5 bases from J, leaving 13 bases between. The length of the CDR3 is 13 residues. CDR1 is SQVTM, CDR2 ANQGSEA, per germline. The CDR3: CSVEAGPTETQYF. CDR3 coding DNA: TGCAGCGTTGAGGCGGGACCCACGGAGACCCAGTACTTC.

In the case of this clone: This CDR3 is also generated by other DNA sequences in the sample. V and J are TRBV29-1 and TRBJ2-1; 12 nucleotides agree with TRBD2. V lost 6 bases, J lost 3 bases, and 0 bases stayed unmatched. Germline values: CDR1 SQVTM, CDR2 ANQGSEA. The CDR3 sequence is 13 residues long. This CDR3 reads CSVGLAGYNEQFF. The DNA for the CDR3 is TGCAGCGTGGGACTAGCGGGCTACAATGAGCAGTTCTTC.

The chain links TRBV5-1 to TRBJ2-2; perhaps TRBD2 as D (6 bases). The germline V gene encodes CDR1 SGHRS and CDR2 YFSETQ. V lost 1 base, J lost 4 bases, and 17 bases lay in between. The CDR3 spans 17 residues. The CDR3 region is CASSLLGGIQGTGELFF. The CDR3 DNA is TGCGCCAGCAGCTTGCTTGGGGGGATCCAAGGCACCGGGGAGCTGTTTTTT.

CDR3 coding DNA: TGTGCCAGCAGCAATGACTACCCACAATCCTACGAGCAGTACTTC. Its translation: CASSNDYPQSYEQYF. The gene calls are TRBV6-6 and TRBJ2-7, with D possibly being TRBD2 (5 bases). The CDR3 sequence is 15 residues long. V gave up 6 bases and J gave up 1 base, with 16 bases separating them. The germline gives CDR1 MNHNY, CDR2 SVGAGI (reference sequence).

The rearrangement joins TRBV4-2 to TRBJ1-1, with D perhaps matching TRBD1 (5 bases). There are 13 residues in the CDR3. In germline, CDR1 is LGHNA, CDR2 YNFKEQ. V shed 7 bases and J shed 6 bases, with 15 bases lying between them. CDR3 nucleotides: TGTGCCAGCACCCCAACCATAGGGGCTGAAGCTTTCTTT. Amino acids: CASTPTIGAEAFF.

This clone was recorded only once. The genes are TRBV14 and TRBJ2-5; weak D call: TRBD2 (6 bases). Per germline, CDR1 SGHDN and CDR2 FVKESK. Trimming left V 1 base short and J 5 bases short, with 14 bases between. This CDR3 comprises 15 residues. CDR3 sequence reads: CASSQALIGSETQYF. The CDR3 coding sequence is TGTGCCAGCAGCCAAGCGCTAATCGGGAGTGAGACCCAGTACTTC.

This clone has a single count. The chain joins TRBV19 to TRBJ2-2; TRBD1 might be the D (6 bases). The CDR3 length is 12 residues. V lost 5 bases and J lost 10, with 11 bases in between. Germline CDR1 LNHDA, CDR2 SQIVND (reference sequence). The CDR3 spells CASSSAGEELFF. CDR3 coding DNA: TGTGCCAGTAGTTCAGCAGGGGAGGAGCTGTTTTTT.

The chain recombines TRBV7-2 with TRBJ2-3; weak D call: TRBD1 (5 bases). The CDR3 extends over 15 amino acids. Germline values: CDR1 SGHTA, CDR2 FQGNSA. V lost 1 base, J lost 2 bases, and 10 bases lay in between. The CDR3 nucleotides read TGTGCCAGCAGCTTAGTTCTGACAGACACAGATACGCAGTATTTT. Its protein product is CASSLVLTDTDTQYF.

This CDR3 reads CASRPGTVNTGELFF. In nucleotides, the CDR3 is TGTGCCAGCAGGCCCGGGACAGTCAACACCGGGGAGCTGTTTTTT. This sequence joins TRBV2 and TRBJ2-2, with 7 bases lining up with TRBD1. Germline V lookup: CDR1 SNHLY, CDR2 FYNNEI. The CDR3 is made up of 15 amino acids. V trimming: 6 bases; J trimming: 2 bases; junction bases outside the gene matches: 6.

This clone was recorded once. The chain joins TRBV27 to TRBJ1-2, with 7 bases lining up with TRBD1. The V gene end was trimmed by 3 bases and the J gene end by 8 bases; junction bases not matched to a gene: 6. The CDR3 runs to 13 residues. Germline V lookup: CDR1 MNHEY, CDR2 SMNVEV (reference sequence). The CDR3 region is CASSFRQGQGYTF. The CDR3 coding sequence is TGTGCCAGCAGTTTTCGACAGGGACAGGGCTACACCTTC.

The chain is built from TRBV27 and TRBJ2-6; 10 nucleotides line up with TRBD2. V shed 6 bases, J shed 1 base, and the junction held 12 bases outside the gene matches. Germline-derived CDR1 and CDR2 are MNHEY and SMNVEV (reference sequence). The length of the CDR3 is 19 residues. The CDR3 DNA follows: TGTGCCAGCAGGGGGCAATGGACTAGCGGTGAATCTGGGGCCAACGTCCTGACTTTC. This encodes CASRGQWTSGESGANVLTF.

This clone was seen a handful of times. The rearrangement joins TRBV6-5 to TRBJ1-2; no clear D. Trimming shortened V by 4 bases and J by 3 bases, and 9 bases separated the two germline ends. Per the germline V gene, CDR1 is MNHEY and CDR2 is SVGAGI. This CDR3 has 13 amino acids. CDR3 DNA sequence: TGTGCCAGCAGTTCGACAACCCACTATGGCTACACCTTC. This codes for CASSSTTHYGYTF.

J is TRBJ1-5 and V is TRBV4-2, with 8 bases lining up with TRBD1. Trimming at V came to 6 bases and at J to 2 bases, leaving 6 bases not matched to a gene. The CDR3 spans 15 residues. The germline V gene has CDR1 LGHNA and CDR2 YNFKEQ. The CDR3 bases are TGTGCCAGCAGTCCAGGGGGCAAGGGCAATCAGCCCCAGCATTTT. It codes for CASSPGGKGNQPQHF.

This clone appeared a single time. The chain uses TRBV6-5 and TRBJ1-2, with TRBD1 as a possible D gene (6 bases). In germline, CDR1 is MNHEY, CDR2 SVGAGI. V was shortened by 3 bases and J by 8 bases, with 16 bases between the two germline ends. The CDR3 is made up of 14 amino acids. The DNA of the CDR3 is TGTGCCAGCAGTTATGCGGGGGCAGGAAAAGGCTACACCTTC. Translated, it gives CASSYAGAGKGYTF.

The chain links TRBV7-9 to TRBJ1-1; a possible D gene is TRBD1 (5 bases). With 1 base removed from V and 7 bases from J, the gap between germline ends came to 16 bases. CDR3 size: 15 residues. The germline CDR1 and CDR2 sequences are SEHNR and FQNEAQ (reference sequence). CDR3 sequence (DNA): TGTGCCAGCAGCTTAGGAGTAGGGGCCAGGAGTGAAGCTTTCTTT. Protein product: CASSLGVGARSEAFF.

J is TRBJ1-1 and V is TRBV19, with 12 bases lining up with TRBD1. In germline, CDR1 is LNHDA, CDR2 SQIVND (reference sequence). V lost 7 bases and J lost 2; bases outside the gene matches: 8. The CDR3 is 16 residues long. Written as DNA, the CDR3 is TGTGCCAGTATAAGATGGGACAGGGGGCGAAACACTGAAGCTTTCTTT. Amino acid sequence: CASIRWDRGRNTEAFF.

This chain uses TRBV19 with TRBJ1-1; D is unresolved. V was shortened by 3 bases and J by 0 bases, with 11 bases between the two germline ends. The germline V gene has CDR1 LNHDA and CDR2 SQIVND (reference sequence). This CDR3 contains 15 residues. This chain's CDR3 is CASSIRSAVNTEAFF. CDR3 nucleotides: TGTGCCAGTAGTATTAGGTCGGCGGTGAACACTGAAGCTTTCTTT.

This chain uses TRBV18 with TRBJ2-7; TRBD2 aligns across 8 bases. J was trimmed by 9 bases and V by 8 bases; bases with no gene match: 15. This CDR3 is 14 amino acids long. Germline-derived CDR1 and CDR2 are KGHSH and LQKENI. Here the CDR3 DNA reads TGTGCCAGCGTCTTAGGAGCGGGAGCTACATTGCAGTACTTC. This encodes CASVLGAGATLQYF.

The chain employs TRBV5-1 and TRBJ2-7, with 8 bases matching TRBD1. The germline V gene encodes CDR1 SGHRS and CDR2 YFSETQ. This CDR3 is built from 14 residues. Losses at the gene ends were 0 bases for V and 3 bases for J; bases not matched to a gene: 2. The DNA of the CDR3 is TGCGCCAGCAGCTTGGGGACAGGGCACTACGAGCAGTACTTC. Its protein is CASSLGTGHYEQYF.

The gene calls are TRBV7-3 and TRBJ2-1; 11 bases align to TRBD2. V was clipped by 5 bases and J by 8 bases; unmatched bases: 8. Germline V CDR1 and CDR2: SGHTA, FQGTGA. CDR3 length: 15 residues. Here the CDR3 DNA reads TGTGCCAGCAGCATTACTAGCGGGAGTCAGGATGAGCAGTTCTTC. Translating it yields CASSITSGSQDEQFF.